The next 22 T cell receptor beta chains were all read from a single sample in a study of CD8 T cells in ankylosing spondylitis (dated by TCRdb to 2016 to 2017). Library creation used 5' RACE. These reads were obtained on an Illumina HiSeq 2500. TCRdb redid the processing of the public reads, applying fastp at Q25 and MiXCR, and retained in-frame beta chains. For every CDR3 protein sequence, its rows merge into one entry that carries the most common genes and DNA. Here the sample has about 240,000 distinct CDR3 sequences; 7.5% to 9% occur a single time. Jointly, the top ten make up under 7.5% of the sample. Input material: blood, either unsorted or a sorted T cell fraction (not recorded which). These receptor sequences come from a male donor with ankylosing spondylitis or in good health (not recorded which).

This clonotype showed up many times. V gene TRBV4-2 combines with J gene TRBJ2-7; 8 bases align to TRBD1. CDR1 LGHNA and CDR2 YNFKEQ come from the germline V gene. The J segment lost 4 bases and the V segment lost 0 bases, leaving 8 bases of the junction unmatched. The CDR3 runs 16 residues. CDR3 loop: CASSQDWPGGSYEQYF. Here the CDR3 DNA reads TGTGCCAGCAGCCAAGATTGGCCAGGGGGCAGTTACGAGCAGTACTTC.

CDR3 loop: CASSASGYPDTQYF. CDR3 coding DNA: TGTGCCAGCAGTGCTAGCGGGTATCCAGATACGCAGTATTTT. The chain employs TRBV6-1 and TRBJ2-3; the match to TRBD2 covers 8 bases. The CDR3 length is 14 residues. With 4 bases clipped from V and 4 bases from J, the junction kept 4 bases outside the gene matches. Germline values: CDR1 MNHNS, CDR2 SASEGT.

This clonotype was seen many times. V gene TRBV12-3 or TRBV12-4 combines with J gene TRBJ1-5, with 7 bases fitting TRBD1. The CDR3 runs to 14 residues. Germline trimming cut 8 bases from V and 3 bases from J; bases unmatched to any gene: 7. CDR3 sequence: CASSRDRDNQPQHF. CDR3 coding DNA: TGTGCCAGCTCCCGGGACAGAGACAATCAGCCCCAGCATTTT.

This clonotype was detected ten times or more. This CDR3 reads CASSLAGQGLYEQYF. The CDR3 DNA follows: TGTGCCAGCAGCTTGGCCGGACAGGGTCTCTACGAGCAGTACTTC. The chain recombines TRBV5-5 with TRBJ2-7; 8 bases fit TRBD1. V dropped 0 bases and J dropped 3; count of bases not matched to a gene: 5. Looked up from germline, CDR1 is SGHKS and CDR2 is YYEKEE (reference sequence). The length of the CDR3 is 15 residues.

There are many counts of this clonotype. V usage is TRBV11-2 and J usage is TRBJ2-1; D is perhaps TRBD2 (5 bases). The V end was cut by 0 bases, the J end by 6 bases, with 9 bases between. Germline V gene sequence: CDR1 SGHAT, CDR2 FQNNGV. The CDR3 consists of 14 residues. This CDR3 is CASSLDPSSNEQFF. CDR3 nucleotides: TGTGCCAGCAGCTTAGACCCTAGCAGCAATGAGCAGTTCTTC.

This clonotype was seen ten or more times. V usage is TRBV5-1 and J usage is TRBJ2-2, with a tentative D call TRBD1 (5 bases). In germline, CDR1 is SGHRS, CDR2 YFSETQ. Trimming pared 0 bases from V and 5 bases from J, leaving 14 bases between. This CDR3 contains 16 residues. CDR3 sequence: CASSLAGHPATGELFF. Here the CDR3 DNA reads TGCGCCAGCAGCTTGGCCGGACATCCAGCGACCGGGGAGCTGTTTTTT.

Many counts were recorded for this clonotype. The V call is TRBV24-1, the J call TRBJ2-1; D is perhaps TRBD2 (5 bases). CDR3 length: 13 amino acids. CDR1 KGHDR and CDR2 SFDVKD come from the germline V gene. Trimming took off 5 bases at V and 3 bases at J, with 7 bases between the two ends. The CDR3 DNA sequence: TGTGCCACCAGTGCTCGGGGCTACAATGAGCAGTTCTTC. It yields the protein CATSARGYNEQFF.

This clonotype appeared a single time. This may come from a read error, since a much larger clone is one base off. The rearrangement joins TRBV5-1 to TRBJ1-6, with D perhaps matching TRBD1 (5 bases). Germline CDR1 reads SGHRS; CDR2 reads YFSETQ. The CDR3 consists of 14 residues. V was cut by 4 bases and J by 9 bases, with 14 bases left in between. CDR3 nucleotide sequence: TGCGCCAGCAGCACGGGACTGGGTGGTTCACCCCTCCACTTT. It yields the protein CASSTGLGGSPLHF.

The chain uses TRBV7-2 and TRBJ1-1; D ambiguous. Germline CDR1 SGHTA, CDR2 FQGNSA. V was clipped by 4 bases and J by 1 base, with 13 bases between them. The length of the CDR3 is 15 residues. CDR3 sequence: CASSSGGPRNTEAFF. In DNA form, the CDR3 reads TGTGCCAGCAGCTCCGGTGGGCCCAGGAACACTGAAGCTTTCTTT.

The rearrangement links TRBV6-4 to TRBJ2-3; D call uncertain. The germline V gene has CDR1 MRHNA and CDR2 SNTAGT. V was trimmed by 5 bases and J by 0 bases, leaving 15 bases between them. This CDR3 is built from 16 residues. DNA for the CDR3: TGTGCCAGCAGTCAGCTCTTGGAAATAAGCACAGATACGCAGTATTTT. It translates to CASSQLLEISTDTQYF.

This clonotype appeared many times. V usage is TRBV7-8 and J usage is TRBJ1-4; D uncertain. Trimming removed 5 bases at V and 6 bases at J, with 13 bases between. This CDR3 has 14 amino acids. The germline CDR1 and CDR2 sequences are SGHVS and FQNEAQ. Here the CDR3 reads CASSLGSGDEKLFF. Here the CDR3 DNA reads TGTGCCAGCAGCCTGGGATCTGGGGATGAAAAACTGTTTTTT.

There are many counts of this clonotype. V usage is TRBV28 and J usage is TRBJ2-1; D is unresolved. V was shortened by 3 bases and J by 4 bases, with 7 bases between the two germline ends. Per germline, CDR1 MDHEN and CDR2 SYDVKM. The CDR3 totals 13 residues. CDR3 sequence: CASSFGHYNEQFF. The CDR3 DNA follows: TGTGCCAGCAGTTTTGGGCATTACAATGAGCAGTTCTTC.

This clonotype has ten or more counts. The CDR3 region has the DNA TGTGCCAGCAGCTTTAGCAGCAGTGATACGCAGTATTTT. Its translation: CASSFSSSDTQYF. This chain links TRBV7-3 with TRBJ2-3, with D uncertain. V dropped 3 bases and J dropped 6 bases, with 10 bases sitting between them. CDR1 SGHTA and CDR2 FQGTGA come from the germline V gene. This CDR3 comprises 13 residues.

This clonotype has a count of ten or more. The gene calls are TRBV29-1 and TRBJ2-1, with 10 nucleotides matching TRBD2. There are 14 residues in the CDR3. V lost 6 bases, J lost 4 bases, and 6 bases stayed unmatched. In germline, CDR1 is SQVTM, CDR2 ANQGSEA. The CDR3 reads CSVIAGGKYNEQFF. The DNA for the CDR3 is TGCAGCGTCATAGCGGGAGGAAAGTACAATGAGCAGTTCTTC.

The gene calls are TRBV6-5 and TRBJ1-4; D call uncertain. The germline V gene has CDR1 MNHEY and CDR2 SVGAGI. The CDR3 has 16 amino acids. The V and J ends lost 0 bases and 8 bases respectively, with 16 bases between them. The CDR3, as DNA: TGTGCCAGCAGTTACTCACCCCCCCCTTTACACGAAAAACTGTTTTTT. Residues: CASSYSPPPLHEKLFF.

V is TRBV4-1 and J is TRBJ2-4; D uncertain. The CDR3 consists of 16 residues. V was shortened by 8 bases and J by 0 bases, with 17 bases between the two germline ends. Per the germline V gene, CDR1 is MGHRA and CDR2 is YSYEKL. As DNA, the CDR3 is TGCGCCAGCGCCGCTAGGGCTGCTCTAGCCAAAAACATTCAGTACTTC. It encodes CASAARAALAKNIQYF.

Many counts were recorded for this clonotype. This chain joins TRBV7-2 and TRBJ2-7, with 7 bases aligning to TRBD2. CDR3 length: 13 amino acids. Germline CDR1 and CDR2: SGHTA and FQGNSA. V lost 1 base and J lost 6; bases outside the gene matches: 3. DNA of the CDR3: TGTGCCAGCAGCTTAGGGACTAGAAGCGAGCAGTACTTC. Its protein is CASSLGTRSEQYF. The full variable domain, completed using reference TRBV7-2 and TRBJ2-7, is GAGVSQSPSNKVTEKGKDVELRCDPISGHTALYWYRQSLGQGLEFLIYFQGNSAPDKSGLPSDRFSAERTGGSVSTLTIQRTQQEDSAVYLCASSLGTRSEQYFGPGTRLTVT.

This clonotype came up many times. This chain links TRBV20-1 with TRBJ2-3; D is possibly TRBD1 (7 bases). Trimming stripped 6 bases from V and 5 bases from J, with 18 bases between. CDR1 is DFQATT, CDR2 SNEGSKA, per germline (reference sequence). CDR3 length equals 14 residues. The chain's CDR3 is CSADAGQTEDTQYF. The CDR3 DNA is TGCAGTGCGGACGCGGGACAGACCGAAGATACGCAGTATTTT.

This clonotype was observed many times. The rearrangement links TRBV29-1 to TRBJ2-4, with D possibly matching TRBD2 (6 bases). CDR3 length equals 15 residues. V lost 3 bases and J 1 base, leaving 13 bases between the germline ends. Germline V gene data show CDR1 as SQVTM and CDR2 as ANQGSEA. CDR3 residues: CSVEGVADAKNIQYF. The CDR3, as DNA: TGCAGCGTTGAGGGGGTAGCGGATGCCAAAAACATTCAGTACTTC.

This clonotype has a count of ten or more. The chain employs TRBV10-3 and TRBJ1-1; 7 nucleotides line up with TRBD1. The CDR3 is 14 residues long. Germline CDR1 and CDR2: ENHRY and SYGVKD. V gave up 11 bases and J gave up 6 bases; unmatched junction bases: 15. The DNA for the CDR3 is TGTGCCGCACGTACCGGGACAGACGGGCCTGAAGCTTTCTTT. Translated: CAARTGTDGPEAFF.

This clonotype was seen at least ten times. V is TRBV19 and J is TRBJ2-1; D not certain. Looked up from germline, CDR1 is LNHDA and CDR2 is SQIVND (reference sequence). This CDR3 has 15 amino acids. V lost 5 bases, J lost 8 bases, and 19 bases lay in between. CDR3 sequence (DNA): TGTGCCAGTAGTGCTTCCTTCGGCAAAGATCATGAGCAGTTCTTC. It yields the protein CASSASFGKDHEQFF.

This clonotype was detected ten times or more. The chain employs TRBV5-1 and TRBJ2-3; 9 positions agree with TRBD1. CDR3 length equals 16 residues. V shed 0 bases, J shed 5 bases, and the junction held 7 bases outside the gene matches. The germline CDR1 and CDR2 sequences are SGHRS and YFSETQ. The CDR3 spells CASSLAGQGHGDTQYF. In DNA, the CDR3 is TGCGCCAGCAGCTTGGCAGGACAGGGGCATGGAGATACGCAGTATTTT.